This T cell receptor beta chain was identified during a study of cytomegalovirus exposure and HLA in healthy donors (dated by TCRdb to the late 2010s). Looking at the study overall: An earlier analysis of several hundred of the donors reported approximately 260 Gb of sequence data and 95 million to 130 million unique TCR beta sequences obtained from around 170 million T cells. The number of typed donors differed by locus: about 620-640 for A, B, C, DRB1 and DQB1; about 520 for DQA1; approximately 600 for DPA1; and around 470 for DPB1. The study aimed to test whether cataloging public T cell receptors could reveal signatures of past pathogen exposure. All discovery cohort repertoires had been generated on a single sequencing platform. HLA typing covered class I and class II loci at four-digit resolution. An early release covering just under 650 HLA-typed donors comprised approximately 300 gigabases of sequencing data and tens of millions of unique TCR sequences. Because of strong linkage in the cohort, roughly five DR-DQ haplotypes were treated as single units for association and clustering. In addition to the first cohort of around 670 subjects, a separate validation cohort of approximately 110 different subjects was used. Alongside the repertoire data, information on donor age, sex, ethnicity and CMV serostatus was compiled. A later analysis re-analyzed previously published TCR beta repertoires from roughly 690 donors and added high-resolution HLA genotyping to study TCR occurrence patterns. On average, 235,054 unique TCR beta nucleotide sequences were sequenced per donor among some 430 genotyped donors of the cohort, with 15% to 20% of those sequences being non-productive. In the later analysis, no new phenotypic data were used to find candidate immune exposures; instead, reliance was placed on TCR beta sequences and their occurrence across donors. The study profiled the T cell repertoires of hundreds of subjects by immunosequencing and related them to cytomegalovirus serostatus. An earlier analysis of some 600 of the donors applied high-throughput TCR beta sequencing to assess whether each TCR beta V gene segment acted as functional or pseudogenic. Of the 398 genotyped donors, over 80% were placed in the genetic ancestry cluster associated with self-reported Caucasian donors. To predict cytomegalovirus infection status, the study brought together high-throughput TCR immunosequencing, statistical association of individual TCRs with disease status, and machine learning. Genome-wide SNP genotypes for about 65% of the 666 donors were used in a later genetic analysis, which treated that subset as a discovery cohort.

There are a few counts of this clone. Its antigen specificity is not known. Without the conserved terminal phenylalanine or tryptophan, this CDR3 likely stems from a read error. Because the CDR3's place on the DNA is in doubt, the DNA is left out and the CDR3 is given as listed by TCRdb. The cohort consisted of 650 to 700 healthy bone marrow donors. Cohort members were all nominally healthy when sampled, although unrecorded immune exposures were likely present. The donor was CMV seronegative and was included in the group of around 320 seronegative cohort members. Every donor gave a peripheral blood sample, and the peripheral blood mononuclear cells from that sample were used for TCR beta sequencing. The Qiagen DNeasy Blood Extraction Kit was used to extract genomic DNA from the blood cell samples. General conclusions and limits of the study: The only immune exposure information available for the cohort was CMV serostatus. The sequencing pipeline was judged likely to have produced a cluster of highly shared sequence variants as a technical artifact. Because counts were too low, some 16 rarely observed V segments, including chromosome 9 orphons, were excluded from the earlier analysis of roughly 580 of the donors. Strong co-occurrence of HLA alleles, especially DR and DQ, made assigning TCR associations to individual alleles difficult. A further reported finding was that TCR beta sequences accurately predicted the HLA-A and HLA-B alleles for most subjects in the first cohort. Cytomegalovirus status was reported to be diagnosed by the classifier with high specificity and sensitivity in both the original and validation cohorts. Linkage disequilibrium might explain the correlated functional status among segregating V segments, but an unknown experimental factor could not be ruled out. Only TCR beta chains were sequenced in this cohort, and the absence of alpha or paired-chain data limited detectable features. Because the 87-base-pair reads could not distinguish some IMGT-functional V segments, including TRBV6-2 and TRBV6-3, those segments were excluded. According to a later analysis, most CMV-associated TCR beta chains appeared to be HLA-restricted, and the HLA associations seemed to be driven largely by CMV exposure. The study listed 150 to 200 TCR beta chains as associated with cytomegalovirus. Compared with equally common non-associated chains, HLA-associated TCR beta chains in a later analysis were more clonally expanded and had lower generation probabilities. In a later genetic analysis, a missense DCLRE1C variant was associated with V-gene and J-gene trimming of TCR beta chains, and the association was replicated in an independent cohort. A later analysis reported that several top co-occurrence clusters appeared linked to parvovirus B19, influenza, CMV and Epstein-Barr virus. Sequencing depth was assumed to be roughly uniform across donors in the presence/absence analyses, though that assumption may not hold. An earlier analysis of several hundred of the donors showed that most TCR beta V segments appeared in productive rearrangements either about 87% or about 30% of the time, which broadly matched IMGT annotations. In a later analysis, around 17,000 TCR beta sequences were associated with specific HLA alleles at a false discovery rate of 0.05. The authors suggested that the approach could potentially be extended to other disease states and immunological phenotypes. A later genetic analysis reported fewer N-insertions in productive TCRs among donors in an Asian-associated ancestry cluster than the approximately 670-donor mean. Most TCR sequences were seen in very few donors, while some public TCRs were found in many individuals. According to a later analysis, TCR association rates differed among HLA loci, with DRB1 alleles showing the most associated TCRs and HLA-C alleles showing the fewest. In vitro tests confirmed that a few of the cytomegalovirus-associated TCR beta chains recognize cytomegalovirus antigens. Because some donors lacked HLA typing at each locus, the association tests relied only on the typed subset.

CDR1 and CDR2 (MNHNS, SASEGT) derive from the germline V gene. The CDR3 has 12 amino acids, counting both end residues. Library preparation used the immunoSEQ multiplex PCR assay. The multiplex PCR relied on a mix of 60 forward primers for TCR Vbeta segments and 13 reverse primers for TCR Jbeta segments. Amplification of the CDR3 region of rearranged TCR beta genes was performed with a multiplex PCR assay on genomic DNA. The Illumina HiSeq System was used to sequence the amplified TCR beta libraries as 87-base-pair reads. The paper's data handling went like this. In a later analysis, tens of millions of unique TCR beta chains were counted across the approximately 620 repertoires, and around 11 million of these chains were shared by at least two donors. Raw reads were error-corrected and collapsed into unique sequences by a nearest-neighbor algorithm in which closely related sequences were merged to remove PCR and sequencing errors. CDR3 sequences were aligned to IMGT reference sequences to assign V, D and J gene segments. Each retained sequence needed at least a six-nucleotide match to both a V gene segment and a J gene segment. Rearrangements were called productive when the CDR3 lacked stop codons and stayed in frame with V and J; all others were non-productive. Following IMGT convention, CDR3 was defined as the stretch from the second conserved V-encoded cysteine to the conserved J-encoded phenylalanine. In an earlier analysis of 500 to 650 of the donors, sequences lacking an unambiguous match to a single V gene segment were excluded. In an earlier analysis of almost 600 of the donors, a V segment was called functional when productive rearrangements were above 56.7%, and segregating when the standard deviation between donors exceeded 5%. To diagnose cytomegalovirus status from the catalog of TCR beta chain sequences, a statistical classification framework was built. In a later analysis, TCR nucleotide sequences were compared against IMGT/GENE-DB human TR gene sequences so that V and J genes could be assigned. The TCRdist pipeline was used in a later analysis to assign CDR3 sequences and most-parsimonious VDJ recombination scenarios. In a later analysis, each TCR beta chain was defined by its CDR3 amino acid sequence together with its V-gene family, and reads lacking a unique V-gene family were excluded. In a later analysis, a few hundred highly shared, low-generation-probability nucleotide sequences were removed to address suspected cross-contamination and a sequencing artifact. For each public chain, a later analysis derived a clonal expansion index from normalized ranks of inferred template counts within each repertoire. Generation probabilities in a later analysis came from a VDJ recombination model fitted to out-of-frame rearrangements, and those results were checked against IGoR. A later analysis scored TCR-TCR, TCR-HLA and TCR-CMV co-occurrence with hypergeometric tests, applying a repertoire-size bias correction to TCR pairs. To estimate false discovery rates, a later analysis permuted the HLA or CMV assignments 20 times. In a later analysis, co-occurring TCRs were grouped using DBSCAN, with TCRdist sequence similarity added in when clustering inside HLA-allele-positive subsets. Repertoires with fewer than 30,000 or more than 120,000 public chains, plus five repertoires with anomalous nucleotide sharing, were excluded from co-occurrence clustering. TCRdb provides this immuneACCESS table in a form limited to in-frame rearrangements. Some clones are lacking; in checked studies, under half of them reflect an unresolved V gene, and why the rest are absent is not known. The DNA was the basis for D and trimming; V, J and clone size are from that table. The sample includes about 200,000 clones, with roughly 72% observed a single time. The top ten clonotypes cover about 1.9% of the sample.

Sequenced material: PBMCs. The chain is made from TRBV6-1 and TRBJ1-1; TRBD1, the table's D call, lacks a check against the DNA. The sequence came from a man aged 30 to 45 in good health and CMV-seronegative. The CDR3 in this case is CASSEEIRSDSL.